The next 24 T cell receptor beta chains were all read from a single sample in a study of T cell responses to AZD1222 COVID-19 vaccine. Profiling relied on immunoSEQ multiplex PCR, and the TCRdb table lists in-frame clones only, not all of them. The table shows around 210,000 clones, with approximately 94% occurring only once. Sequencing was performed on peripheral blood, taken 28 days after the second dose of the MenACWY control vaccine. Receptors were obtained from an adult who received the MenACWY meningococcal vaccine as a control.

The genes are TRBV5-1 and TRBJ2-7; D is undetermined. In germline, CDR1 is SGHRS, CDR2 YFSETQ. Trimming took off 0 bases at V and 3 bases at J, with 16 bases between the two ends. CDR3 size: 16 residues. The DNA for the CDR3 is TGCGCCAGCAGCTTGGCCCCCAGGCCATCGGACTACGAGCAGTACTTC. Translated, it gives CASSLAPRPSDYEQYF.

A few counts support this clone. The rearrangement joins TRBV27 to TRBJ2-2; the D gene is possibly TRBD2 (6 bases). There are 14 residues in the CDR3. In germline, CDR1 is MNHEY, CDR2 SMNVEV (reference sequence). V was cut by 7 bases and J by 2 bases, with 11 bases left in between. CDR3: CASTAGTNTGELFF. The CDR3 nucleotides are TGTGCCAGCACGGCGGGGACTAACACCGGGGAGCTGTTTTTT.

The V call is TRBV5-5, the J call TRBJ1-6; the match to TRBD1 covers 12 bases. J was trimmed by 8 bases and V by 5 bases; bases with no gene match: 8. The CDR3 sequence is 16 residues long. Per the germline V gene, CDR1 is SGHKS and CDR2 is YYEKEE (reference sequence). CDR3 coding DNA: TGTGCCAGCAGGGGGACAGGGGGCCGAAGCGATTCACCCCTCCACTTT. It specifies CASRGTGGRSDSPLHF.

This chain uses TRBV5-1 with TRBJ2-7; D is tentatively TRBD1 or TRBD2 (5 bases each). This CDR3 is 12 amino acids long. Trimming shortened V by 3 bases and J by 12 bases, and 16 bases separated the two germline ends. CDR1 and CDR2 from the germline V gene are SGHRS and YFSETQ. CDR3 DNA sequence: TGCGCCAGCAGCTCAGAAGGGACCACGGTGTACTTC. Protein: CASSSEGTTVYF.

This clone has a handful of counts. This rearrangement joins TRBV6-1 to TRBJ2-2, with 7 nucleotides matching TRBD1. Trimming at V came to 4 bases and at J to 6 bases, leaving 14 bases not matched to a gene. The CDR3 has 17 amino acids. Germline CDR1 MNHNS, CDR2 SASEGT. This CDR3 is CASSATATTGFAGELFF. The CDR3 nucleotides read TGTGCCAGCAGTGCGACCGCCACGACAGGGTTCGCCGGGGAGCTGTTTTTT.

Here the CDR3 reads CASTGQGRTEAFF. The CDR3 bases are TGTGCCAGCACTGGACAGGGGCGGACTGAAGCTTTCTTT. This chain links TRBV2 with TRBJ1-1, with 9 bases that match TRBD1. Germline trimming cut 7 bases from V and 5 bases from J; bases unmatched to any gene: 5. Germline V gene data show CDR1 as SNHLY and CDR2 as FYNNEI. This CDR3 region has 13 residues. Full variable domain (remainder filled in from reference TRBV2 and TRBJ1-1): EPEVTQTPSHQVTQMGQEVILRCVPISNHLYFYWYRQILGQKVEFLVSFYNNEISEKSEIFDDQFSVERPDGSNFTLKIRSTKLEDSAMYFCASTGQGRTEAFFGQGTRLTVV.

This clone was observed a single time. CDR3 nucleotide sequence: TGTGCCAGCAGTTACCGGCTTGAGGCGTACGAGCAGTACTTC. Translated: CASSYRLEAYEQYF. The rearrangement uses TRBV6-2 or TRBV6-3 and TRBJ2-7; D gene uncertain. CDR1 and CDR2 from the germline V gene are MNHEY and SVGEGT. CDR3 length: 14 residues. Trimming cost V 2 bases and J 4 bases, with 12 bases left between them.

The rearrangement uses TRBV3-1 (or the pseudogene TRBV3-2) and TRBJ2-2, with D perhaps TRBD1 or TRBD2 (5 bases each). Germline V gives CDR1 LGHDT, CDR2 YNNKEL (reference sequence). V shed 1 base and J shed 6 bases, with 9 bases lying between them. The CDR3 sequence is 14 residues long. The CDR3, as DNA: TGTGCCAGCAGCCAAGGAGGGGTTGCCGGGGAGCTGTTTTTT. It specifies CASSQGGVAGELFF.

The V and J genes are TRBV11-2 and TRBJ1-1; D is uncertain. This CDR3 comprises 14 residues. Per the germline V gene, CDR1 is SGHAT and CDR2 is FQNNGV. Trimming pared 5 bases from V and 2 bases from J, leaving 12 bases between. The CDR3 nucleotides are TGTGCCAGCAGCCGGGCAGGCACCAACACTGAAGCTTTCTTT. As protein: CASSRAGTNTEAFF.

The chain is built from TRBV11-2 and TRBJ2-5; 11 nucleotides line up with TRBD2. The CDR3 runs to 14 residues. Per germline, CDR1 SGHAT and CDR2 FQNNGV. Trimming at V came to 5 bases and at J to 2 bases, leaving 1 base not matched to a gene. The CDR3 sequence is CASSRLAGQETQYF. DNA for the CDR3: TGTGCCAGCAGCCGACTAGCGGGGCAAGAGACCCAGTACTTC. The full variable domain, its missing parts supplied by reference TRBV11-2 and TRBJ2-5, is EAGVAQSPRYKIIEKRQSVAFWCNPISGHATLYWYQQILGQGPKLLIQFQNNGVVDDSQLPKDRFSAERLKGVDSTLKIQPAKLEDSAVYLCASSRLAGQETQYFGPGTRLLVL.

The chain couples TRBV5-6 to TRBJ2-2, with no clear D. The CDR3 covers 13 residues. Trimming shortened V by 0 bases and J by 8 bases, and 8 bases separated the two germline ends. Per the germline V gene, CDR1 is SGHDT and CDR2 is YYEEEE. CDR3 sequence: CASSLGTRGELFF. DNA for the CDR3: TGTGCCAGCAGCTTGGGGACGCGGGGGGAGCTGTTTTTT.

The V call is TRBV4-3, the J call TRBJ2-3; TRBD2 matches 9 bases. Germline V gives CDR1 LGHNA, CDR2 YSLEER. The CDR3 consists of 18 residues. After removal of 3 bases from V and 4 bases from J, the junction contained 14 bases not matched to a gene. The CDR3 spells CASSHHWRASGEADTQYF. The CDR3 DNA is TGCGCCAGCAGCCATCATTGGCGGGCTAGCGGGGAGGCAGATACGCAGTATTTT.

The chain links TRBV25-1 to TRBJ2-1, with TRBD2 matching over 11 bases. CDR1 is MGHDK, CDR2 SYGVNS, per germline. The CDR3 length is 16 residues. The V and J ends lost 2 bases and 7 bases, in that order; junction bases with no gene match: 7. CDR3: CASSERLAGLQNEQFF. CDR3 bases: TGTGCCAGCAGTGAAAGACTAGCGGGGCTACAAAATGAGCAGTTCTTC.

The chain combines TRBV20-1 with TRBJ1-1, with TRBD1 matching 8 bases. CDR1 and CDR2 from the germline V gene are DFQATT and SNEGSKA (reference sequence). Losses at the gene ends were 6 bases for V and 5 bases for J; bases not matched to a gene: 2. The CDR3 length is 11 residues. The CDR3 sequence is CSANRGTEAFF. The DNA of the CDR3 is TGCAGTGCCAACAGGGGGACTGAAGCTTTCTTT.

The chain carries TRBV7-2 and TRBJ2-1; 8 bases align to TRBD1. Trimming at V came to 4 bases and at J to 8 bases, leaving 7 bases not matched to a gene. CDR3 size: 14 residues. The germline CDR1 and CDR2 sequences are SGHTA and FQGNSA. CDR3 in amino acids: CASSSRTGSDEQFF. The CDR3 DNA reads TGTGCCAGCAGCTCCCGGACAGGGTCGGATGAGCAGTTCTTC.

This sequence joins TRBV2 and TRBJ2-5, with D possibly TRBD1 on 6 matching bases. Trimming took off 7 bases at V and 5 bases at J, with 8 bases between the two ends. The CDR3 has 11 amino acids. Per germline, CDR1 SNHLY and CDR2 FYNNEI. The CDR3 protein is CASNRGETQYF. The CDR3 DNA reads TGTGCCAGCAATAGGGGGGAGACCCAGTACTTC. Looking up the rest from reference TRBV2 and TRBJ2-5 gives the full variable domain: EPEVTQTPSHQVTQMGQEVILRCVPISNHLYFYWYRQILGQKVEFLVSFYNNEISEKSEIFDDQFSVERPDGSNFTLKIRSTKLEDSAMYFCASNRGETQYFGPGTRLLVL.

The chain joins TRBV3-1 (or the pseudogene TRBV3-2) to TRBJ2-1; TRBD2 might be the D (7 bases). The CDR3 consists of 15 residues. The germline gives CDR1 LGHDT, CDR2 YNNKEL (reference sequence). V gave up 0 bases and J gave up 10 bases, with 16 bases separating them. This chain's CDR3 is CASSQDLRGTKEQFF. The CDR3 DNA sequence: TGTGCCAGCAGCCAAGACCTGCGGGGGACAAAGGAGCAGTTCTTC.

The V and J genes are TRBV30 and TRBJ2-2; TRBD2 aligns across 8 bases. Germline-derived CDR1 and CDR2 are GTSNPN and SVGIG (reference sequence). CDR3 length: 13 residues. V was clipped by 0 bases and J by 6 bases; unmatched bases: 0. CDR3 region: CAWSVGLAGELFF. Written as DNA, the CDR3 is TGTGCCTGGAGTGTGGGACTAGCCGGGGAGCTGTTTTTT. The full variable domain, its missing parts supplied by reference TRBV30 and TRBJ2-2, is SQTIHQWPATLVQPVGSPLSLECTVEGTSNPNLYWYRQAAGRGLQLLFYSVGIGQISSEVPQNLSASRPQDRQFILSSKKLLLSDSGFYLCAWSVGLAGELFFGEGSRLTVL.

The chain combines TRBV5-1 with TRBJ2-7; TRBD1 aligns across 8 bases. Germline V CDR1 and CDR2: SGHRS, YFSETQ. Trimming cost V 4 bases and J 5 bases; bases outside gene matches: 11. The CDR3 has 15 amino acids. The CDR3 here is CASSLDGQGRNEQYF. For the CDR3, the DNA is TGCGCCAGCAGCCTGGACGGACAGGGACGCAACGAGCAGTACTTC.

J is TRBJ2-3 and V is TRBV19, with D unclear. Deletions cut 7 bases from V and 0 bases from J, with 14 bases between. Germline V gene data show CDR1 as LNHDA and CDR2 as SQIVND (reference sequence). The CDR3 has 15 residues. The CDR3 region is CASKTAATSTDTQYF. The CDR3 nucleotides are TGTGCCAGTAAAACGGCAGCAACTAGCACAGATACGCAGTATTTT.

This clone was picked up one time. J is TRBJ2-7 and V is TRBV27, with D possibly TRBD2 on 5 matching bases. From germline, CDR1 is MNHEY and CDR2 SMNVEV (reference sequence). The CDR3 is 11 amino acids. V lost 10 bases and J 0 bases, leaving 7 bases between the germline ends. The CDR3 spells CATSSSYEQYF. The CDR3 region has the DNA TGTGCCACTAGCAGCTCCTACGAGCAGTACTTC.

The chain carries TRBV6-2 or TRBV6-3 and TRBJ2-7, with D tentatively TRBD1 (6 bases). The CDR3 contains 13 residues. The V end was cut by 6 bases, the J end by 3 bases, with 12 bases between. CDR1 and CDR2 (germline): MNHEY, SVGEGT. Here the CDR3 reads CASSWGHHYEQYF. CDR3 in DNA: TGTGCCAGCAGCTGGGGACACCACTACGAGCAGTACTTC.

This chain connects TRBV5-1 to TRBJ2-2; a weak D match, TRBD1 (6 bases). Germline V gene lookup returns CDR1 SGHRS and CDR2 YFSETQ. This CDR3 is built from 13 residues. Trimming stripped 4 bases from V and 6 bases from J, with 10 bases between. The CDR3 region is CASSTQGSGELFF. The DNA for the CDR3 is TGCGCCAGCAGCACACAGGGTTCCGGGGAGCTGTTTTTT.

The chain couples TRBV28 to TRBJ1-4; 9 bases are a match to TRBD1. Trimming took 2 bases from V and 8 from J; bases not matched to a gene: 9. This CDR3 has 16 amino acids. Germline lookup yields CDR1 MDHEN and CDR2 SYDVKM. The CDR3 loop is CASSLTAQGASEKLFF. The CDR3 DNA reads as TGTGCCAGCAGTTTAACCGCACAGGGGGCTAGCGAAAAACTGTTTTTT.